This is a list of T cell receptor beta chains from one sample in a study of blood T cell repertoires in COVID-19. Measured with immunoSEQ multiplex PCR; TCRdb has only the in-frame clones, and not every one. This sample has tens of thousands of clones, with around 92% found just once. Sequencing was performed on peripheral blood. The receptors here all came from a man aged 45-65 years with active COVID-19. The CDR3 runs from the conserved cysteine through the conserved F or W. A D gene is named only where the DNA matches it firmly. Clone size, where shown, is once, few, many, or a class for clones that have expanded.

size,V,D,J,CDR3,DNA
-,TRBV11-1,TRBD1,TRBJ2-7,CASSLLDRVDEQYF,TGTGCCAGCAGCTTGTTGGACAGGGTGGACGAGCAGTACTTC
-,TRBV5-4,TRBD2,TRBJ2-5,CASSSLAGGRQETQYF,TGTGCCAGCAGCTCACTAGCGGGGGGACGGCAAGAGACCCAGTACTTC
once,TRBV19,TRBD1,TRBJ1-2,CASSISRQGPVGYTF,TGTGCCAGTAGTATTTCAAGACAGGGACCTGTTGGCTACACCTTC
-,TRBV18,-,TRBJ1-2,CASSPPTVPSGYTF,TGTGCCAGCTCACCACCAACAGTACCTTCAGGCTACACCTTC
-,TRBV6-4,TRBD2,TRBJ2-1,CASSDSAGGRSEQFF,TGTGCCAGCAGTGACTCTGCGGGGGGTCGAAGCGAGCAGTTCTTC
-,TRBV20-1,-,TRBJ1-6,CSASQDRPNSPLHF,TGCAGTGCTAGTCAAGACAGGCCTAATTCACCCCTCCACTTT
-,TRBV19,TRBD1,TRBJ2-7,CASRQTGYYEQYF,TGTGCCAGTAGGCAGACAGGGTACTACGAGCAGTACTTC
once,TRBV7-9,-,TRBJ2-5,CASSPLSGGTQYF,TGTGCCAGCAGCCCCCTCAGCGGCGGGACCCAGTACTTC
-,TRBV5-1,-,TRBJ2-2,CASSLPTGEGGELFF,TGCGCCAGCAGCTTACCGACAGGGGAGGGCGGGGAGCTGTTTTTT
-,TRBV6-5,-,TRBJ2-4,CASSKGDNKNIQYF,TGTGCCAGCTCTAAGGGGGACAATAAAAACATTCAGTACTTC
once,TRBV30,TRBD1,TRBJ1-5,CALKVRTGENQPQHF,TGTGCCTTAAAAGTGCGGACAGGGGAAAATCAGCCCCAGCATTTT
-,TRBV6-5,-,TRBJ1-6,CATIREGLLHF,TGTGCCACCATCAGGGAGGGCCTCCTCCACTTT
-,TRBV7-6,TRBD1,TRBJ1-3,CASSPTGGFGSGNTIYF,TGTGCCAGCAGCCCAACAGGGGGCTTTGGGTCTGGAAACACCATATATTTT
-,TRBV18,TRBD1,TRBJ2-4,CASSPRDRDFQYF,TGTGCCAGCTCACCAAGGGACAGAGACTTTCAGTACTTC
-,TRBV23-1,TRBD1,TRBJ2-7,CASSKGQSTYEQYF,TGCGCCAGCAGTAAGGGACAGTCAACCTACGAGCAGTACTTC
-,TRBV10-3,TRBD1,TRBJ2-1,CAISETSSTGILNEQFF,TGTGCCATCAGTGAGACCTCATCGACAGGGATCCTCAATGAGCAGTTCTTC
-,TRBV21-1,-,TRBJ2-7,CASSESPGQGAREQYF,TGTGCCAGCAGCGAATCCCCGGGACAGGGGGCGCGTGAGCAGTACTTC
-,TRBV27,-,TRBJ2-5,CASSLPGFTTQYF,TGTGCCAGCTCGCTCCCAGGGTTTACGACCCAGTACTTC
few,TRBV6-1,-,TRBJ2-6,CASSEAQGGANVLTF,TGTGCCAGCAGTGAAGCGCAGGGTGGGGCCAACGTCCTGACTTTC
-,TRBV7-9,-,TRBJ1-2,CASSFDTNGYTF,TGTGCCAGCAGCTTCGACACGAATGGCTACACCTTC
-,TRBV4-1,-,TRBJ2-1,CASSQDPADAYNEQFF,TGCGCCAGCAGCCAAGATCCAGCGGATGCCTACAATGAGCAGTTCTTC
-,TRBV6-1,-,TRBJ1-5,CASSGVKGGGNQPQHF,TGTGCCAGCAGTGGCGTAAAGGGAGGTGGCAATCAGCCCCAGCATTTT
-,TRBV2,-,TRBJ2-6,CASSAIRSGANVLTF,TGTGCCAGCAGTGCTATTCGGTCCGGGGCCAACGTCCTGACTTTC
-,TRBV6-2/TRBV6-3,-,TRBJ2-7,CASSLTASANEQYF,TGTGCCAGCAGCCTCACGGCTAGCGCCAACGAGCAGTACTTC
-,TRBV2,TRBD1,TRBJ1-1,CASSRNRDRGRGTEAFF,TGTGCCAGCAGTCGGAACCGGGACAGGGGGCGCGGCACTGAAGCTTTCTTT
-,TRBV7-9,TRBD1,TRBJ2-1,CASSLRTGRKHNEQFF,TGTGCCAGCAGCTTACGGACAGGGAGAAAACACAATGAGCAGTTCTTC
-,TRBV5-1,TRBD1,TRBJ1-1,CASSLVGRGDTEAFF,TGCGCCAGCAGCTTGGTTGGCAGGGGGGACACTGAAGCTTTCTTT
-,TRBV6-2/TRBV6-3,-,TRBJ2-7,CASSSRDEQYF,TGTGCCAGCAGCAGTCGAGACGAGCAGTACTTC
-,TRBV6-5,-,TRBJ2-5,CASREVVGETQYF,TGTGCCAGCAGGGAGGTAGTGGGGGAGACCCAGTACTTC
-,TRBV18,-,TRBJ2-2,CASSLSGTNTGELFF,TGTGCCAGCTCACTGTCCGGGACTAACACCGGGGAGCTGTTTTTT
-,TRBV18,TRBD2,TRBJ2-4,CASSLPGLAGAKNIQYF,TGTGCCAGCTCCCTCCCCGGACTAGCGGGGGCCAAAAACATTCAGTACTTC
-,TRBV2,-,TRBJ1-5,CASSGSAGGNQPQHF,TGTGCCAGCAGTGGGTCCGCGGGGGGCAATCAGCCCCAGCATTTT
-,TRBV2,TRBD2,TRBJ2-7,CASSTSGGSYEQYF,TGTGCCAGCAGCACTAGCGGGGGTAGCTACGAGCAGTACTTC
-,TRBV12-3/TRBV12-4,TRBD1,TRBJ1-2,CASRGQGPIGYTF,TGTGCCAGCAGAGGACAGGGGCCTATAGGCTACACCTTC
-,TRBV29-1,-,TRBJ2-3,CSVMRLLTDTQYF,TGCAGCGTTATGCGGCTCCTCACAGATACGCAGTATTTT
few,TRBV6-4,TRBD1,TRBJ2-3,CASSEGQGRTDTQYF,TGTGCCAGCAGTGAGGGACAGGGGAGGACAGATACGCAGTATTTT
-,TRBV11-2,TRBD1,TRBJ1-6,CASSFPKTGGKNNSPLHF,TGTGCCAGCAGCTTCCCTAAAACAGGGGGGAAAAATAATTCACCCCTCCACTTT
-,TRBV6-6,TRBD1,TRBJ1-6,CASSYGGTGNSPLHF,TGTGCCAGCAGTTACGGGGGGACAGGAAATTCACCCCTCCACTTT
-,TRBV5-1,TRBD1,TRBJ2-2,CASSLVGQGVSTGELFF,TGCGCCAGCAGCTTGGTTGGACAGGGGGTGAGCACCGGGGAGCTGTTTTTT
-,TRBV7-9,-,TRBJ2-1,CASSPSGSNEQFF,TGTGCCAGCAGCCCCTCGGGGAGCAATGAGCAGTTCTTC